Following are 30 T cell receptor beta chains from one sample sequenced in a study of patients and donors after allogeneic stem cell transplantation. TCRdb re-derived calls from the RT-PCR reads in MiXCR, one entry per CDR3 protein. Found here are about a million distinct CDR3 sequences, around 17% of them singletons; the top ten hold about 6%. Material for sequencing was blood, either unsorted or a sorted T cell fraction (not recorded which). The receptors stem from a human donor who was either an allogeneic HSCT recipient or a stem cell or donor lymphocyte infusion donor (not recorded which). It is not recorded whose cells these are; they may come from a transplant donor.

The V gene is TRBV19, the J gene TRBJ2-5; unclear D gene. This CDR3 is 13 amino acids long. V lost 5 bases and J lost 4, with 11 bases in between. Germline V gene data show CDR1 as LNHDA and CDR2 as SQIVND (reference sequence). The CDR3 nucleotides read TGTGCCAGTAGTGATCCAGGCGGAGAGACCCAGTACTTC. Translation: CASSDPGGETQYF. The full variable domain, with the rest looked up from reference TRBV19 and TRBJ2-5, is DGGITQSPKYLFRKEGQNVTLSCEQNLNHDAMYWYRQDPGQGLRLIYYSQIVNDFQKGDIAEGYSVSREKKESFPLTVTSAQKNPTAFYLCASSDPGGETQYFGPGTRLLVL.

This clonotype was seen a few times. V gene TRBV10-3 combines with J gene TRBJ1-1, with D hard to call. The ends were cut back, 8 bases at V and 1 base at J, with 14 bases in the middle. Germline V gene data show CDR1 as ENHRY and CDR2 as SYGVKD. The CDR3 covers 14 residues. DNA of the CDR3: TGTGCCATCGGCTCGATTTTTCCGAACACTGAAGCTTTCTTT. It specifies CAIGSIFPNTEAFF.

The sample holds a few counts of this clonotype. The V and J genes are TRBV20-1 and TRBJ2-1, with D perhaps given as TRBD1 or TRBD2 (6 bases each). The V and J ends lost 1 base and 5 bases respectively, with 15 bases between them. This CDR3 has 15 amino acids. The germline V gene encodes CDR1 DFQATT and CDR2 SNEGSKA (reference sequence). The CDR3 coding sequence is TGCAGTGCTAGAGGGGGGGCGGGTAGAAACAATGAGCAGTTCTTC. This sequence encodes CSARGGAGRNNEQFF.

The V and J genes are TRBV18 and TRBJ2-1; 8 nucleotides match TRBD2. The CDR3 runs 16 residues. V shed 3 bases and J 2 bases; nucleotides not matched to a gene: 6. Germline V CDR1 and CDR2: KGHSH, LQKENI. The CDR3 region is CASSPNPGGTYNEQFF. CDR3 coding DNA: TGTGCCAGCTCACCGAACCCGGGAGGGACCTACAATGAGCAGTTCTTC. Full variable domain (missing parts from reference TRBV18 and TRBJ2-1): NAGVMQNPRHLVRRRGQEARLRCSPMKGHSHVYWYRQLPEEGLKFMVYLQKENIIDESGMPKERFSAEFPKEGPSILRIQQVVRGDSAAYFCASSPNPGGTYNEQFFGPGTRLTVL.

The gene calls are TRBV19 and TRBJ1-1; the match to TRBD1 covers 7 bases. This CDR3 spans 13 amino acids. Germline loops: CDR1 LNHDA, CDR2 SQIVND (reference sequence). V gave up 0 bases and J gave up 7 bases; unmatched junction bases: 2. The CDR3 DNA reads TGTGCCAGTAGTATAGACTGGGACAGTGAAGCTTTCTTT. This encodes CASSIDWDSEAFF.

J is TRBJ2-4 and V is TRBV6-4, with 12 bases matching TRBD2. Germline-derived CDR1 and CDR2 are MRHNA and SNTAGT. The CDR3 covers 16 residues. V trimming: 1 base; J trimming: 4 bases; junction bases outside the gene matches: 2. The CDR3 DNA is TGTGCCAGCAGTGACTTTACTAGCGGGGGGAAAAACATTCAGTACTTC. It yields the protein CASSDFTSGGKNIQYF.

This clonotype was detected only a few times. This rearrangement joins TRBV13 to TRBJ2-1; the match to TRBD2 covers 9 bases. The CDR3 loop spans 17 amino acids. Trimming at V came to 1 base and at J to 9 bases, leaving 13 bases not matched to a gene. Looked up from germline, CDR1 is PRHDT and CDR2 is FYEKMQ (reference sequence). This chain's CDR3 is CASSLERRREGLFEQFF. The CDR3 nucleotides read TGTGCCAGCAGCTTAGAGAGGCGGCGGGAGGGCCTGTTTGAGCAGTTCTTC.

This clonotype was seen many times. V gene TRBV5-1 combines with J gene TRBJ2-2; 11 bases match TRBD2. This CDR3 is 17 amino acids long. Germline V lookup: CDR1 SGHRS, CDR2 YFSETQ. V lost 0 bases, J lost 1 base, and 2 bases stayed unmatched. In DNA form, the CDR3 reads TGCGCCAGCAGCTTGGGGACTAGCGGGCTGAACACCGGGGAGCTGTTTTTT. Protein sequence: CASSLGTSGLNTGELFF.

This chain connects TRBV19 to TRBJ2-4, with 12 bases matching TRBD1. The CDR3 sequence is 16 residues long. Germline loops: CDR1 LNHDA, CDR2 SQIVND (reference sequence). V shed 5 bases and J 6 bases; nucleotides not matched to a gene: 8. The CDR3: CASSLRDRGPSNIQYF. The DNA for the CDR3 is TGTGCCAGTAGTCTACGGGACAGGGGGCCGTCAAACATTCAGTACTTC.

The J gene is TRBJ2-1, the V gene TRBV7-6; 7 nucleotides line up with TRBD2. The CDR3 is made up of 15 amino acids. Trimming took 5 bases from V and 0 from J; bases not matched to a gene: 4. Germline loops: CDR1 SGHVS, CDR2 FNYEAQ. The CDR3 nucleotides read TGTGCCAGCAGCCATCCGGGGGGCTCCTACAATGAGCAGTTCTTC. It codes for CASSHPGGSYNEQFF. Based on the CDR3 plus reference TRBV7-6 and TRBJ2-1, the full variable domain is GAGVSQSPRYKVTKRGQDVALRCDPISGHVSLYWYRQALGQGPEFLTYFNYEAQQDKSGLPNDRFSAERPEGSISTLTIQRTEQRDSAMYRCASSHPGGSYNEQFFGPGTRLTVL.

This clonotype was counted a few times. The V call is TRBV19, the J call TRBJ1-4, with D possibly being TRBD1 (6 bases). V was shortened by 6 bases and J by 6 bases, with 17 bases between the two germline ends. The CDR3 contains 15 residues. Germline loops: CDR1 LNHDA, CDR2 SQIVND (reference sequence). The CDR3 protein is CASSLDSRVDEKLFF. The CDR3 region has the DNA TGTGCCAGTAGCTTGGACAGCCGGGTTGATGAAAAACTGTTTTTT.

The chain has TRBV14 and TRBJ2-1; D ambiguous. Germline CDR1 SGHDN, CDR2 FVKESK. CDR3 size: 15 residues. The V end was cut by 1 base, the J end by 6 bases, with 13 bases between. CDR3 DNA sequence: TGTGCCAGCAGCCAAGTAGTAGGCCAGTTCAATGAGCAGTTCTTC. Translating it yields CASSQVVGQFNEQFF.

This clonotype appeared many times. The rearrangement links TRBV5-1 to TRBJ2-1; D is perhaps TRBD1 (5 bases). V gave up 5 bases and J gave up 5 bases, with 8 bases separating them. Per the germline V gene, CDR1 is SGHRS and CDR2 is YFSETQ. CDR3 length: 12 amino acids. The CDR3 coding sequence is TGCGCCAGCAGTTCACAGGACAATGAGCAGTTCTTC. This translates into CASSSQDNEQFF.

The chain couples TRBV3-1 to TRBJ2-1, with 8 bases matching TRBD1. CDR3 length: 14 amino acids. The germline gives CDR1 LGHDT, CDR2 YNNKEL (reference sequence). The V and J ends lost 2 bases and 8 bases, in that order; junction bases with no gene match: 5. Written as DNA, the CDR3 is TGTGCCAGCAGCCAACTCGGACAGGGCTATGAGCAGTTCTTC. Its protein is CASSQLGQGYEQFF.

The genes are TRBV2 and TRBJ2-3; D is uncertain. V shed 8 bases and J shed 4 bases, with 16 bases lying between them. The CDR3 covers 14 residues. Germline values: CDR1 SNHLY, CDR2 FYNNEI. Here the CDR3 DNA reads TGTGCCAGCTATAAGGGCGCCAGCGCAGATACGCAGTATTTT. This codes for CASYKGASADTQYF.

Only a few counts were recorded for this clonotype. The chain carries TRBV6-1 and TRBJ2-2; D gene uncertain. Germline CDR1 and CDR2: MNHNS and SASEGT. CDR3 length: 13 residues. Trimming removed 7 bases from V and 6 bases from J, with 12 bases in between. CDR3 DNA: TGTGCCAGCACCCATTCTAGACCCGGGGAGCTGTTTTTT. Encoded protein: CASTHSRPGELFF.

The V and J genes are TRBV7-8 and TRBJ1-5; D perhaps matches TRBD1 (6 bases). Germline V CDR1 and CDR2: SGHVS, FQNEAQ. The ends were cut back, 0 bases at V and 5 bases at J, with 11 bases in the middle. The CDR3 covers 15 residues. DNA of the CDR3: TGTGCCAGCAGCTTAGCGATTTACAGGGATCAGCCCCAGCATTTT. This codes for CASSLAIYRDQPQHF.

This clonotype was seen repeatedly, ten times or more. The chain employs TRBV7-9 and TRBJ2-3, with TRBD2 identical over 7 bases. Trimming took 5 bases from V and 4 from J; bases not matched to a gene: 12. The V gene's germline CDR1 is SEHNR and CDR2 FQNEAQ (reference sequence). The length of the CDR3 is 16 residues. The CDR3 loop is CASSLNGAGVADTQYF. The CDR3 region has the DNA TGTGCCAGCAGCCTAAACGGGGCGGGAGTGGCAGATACGCAGTATTTT.

This clonotype was seen a handful of times. V and J are TRBV20-1 and TRBJ1-5; D might be TRBD1 (5 bases). This CDR3 is 15 amino acids long. Germline V gene data show CDR1 as DFQATT and CDR2 as SNEGSKA (reference sequence). Trimming shortened V by 3 bases and J by 1 base, and 13 bases separated the two germline ends. CDR3 residues: CSASPTGGSNQPQHF. The DNA of the CDR3 is TGCAGTGCTAGTCCTACAGGAGGGAGCAATCAGCCCCAGCATTTT.

This clonotype was seen only a few times. The chain joins TRBV27 to TRBJ2-3; D remains ambiguous. The V end was cut by 4 bases, the J end by 6 bases, with 11 bases between. The germline gives CDR1 MNHEY, CDR2 SMNVEV (reference sequence). This CDR3 comprises 13 residues. The CDR3 reads CASSSSLWDTQYF. The CDR3 region has the DNA TGTGCCAGCAGTTCCTCCTTGTGGGATACGCAGTATTTT.

The V and J genes are TRBV28 and TRBJ2-7; 9 nucleotides align to TRBD1. With V trimmed by 1 base and J by 5 bases, 9 bases remained unmatched. The V gene's germline CDR1 is MDHEN and CDR2 SYDVKM. CDR3 length equals 16 residues. This chain's CDR3 is CASSLLGQGSRNEQYF. The CDR3 bases are TGTGCCAGCAGTTTATTGGGACAGGGAAGTAGGAACGAGCAGTACTTC.

V usage is TRBV2 and J usage is TRBJ2-5; D is unclear. The V and J ends lost 3 bases and 7 bases respectively, with 9 bases between them. This CDR3 spans 12 amino acids. Germline V gene data show CDR1 as SNHLY and CDR2 as FYNNEI. The CDR3 loop is CASSEGKVTQYF. The DNA for the CDR3 is TGTGCCAGCAGTGAGGGGAAGGTGACCCAGTACTTC.

J is TRBJ2-2 and V is TRBV5-1, with D unclear. Germline CDR1 and CDR2: SGHRS and YFSETQ. The V end was cut by 4 bases, the J end by 5 bases, with 15 bases between. This CDR3 is built from 15 residues. CDR3 bases: TGCGCCAGCAGCGAAGCGCCAGGCGATACCGGGGAGCTGTTTTTT. It encodes CASSEAPGDTGELFF.

The sample holds a few counts of this clonotype. The J gene is TRBJ1-5, the V gene TRBV5-1, with 7 nucleotides matching TRBD1. V gave up 0 bases and J gave up 3 bases; unmatched junction bases: 3. There are 15 residues in the CDR3. Germline V gene lookup returns CDR1 SGHRS and CDR2 YFSETQ. The CDR3 DNA reads TGCGCCAGCAGCTTGGCGGGACAGATCAATCAGCCCCAGCATTTT. It is translated as CASSLAGQINQPQHF.

The chain recombines TRBV2 with TRBJ2-5; D call uncertain. Looked up from germline, CDR1 is SNHLY and CDR2 is FYNNEI. With 7 bases removed from V and 2 bases from J, the gap between germline ends came to 11 bases. This CDR3 has 13 residues. CDR3 amino acids: CASKYQPQETQYF. DNA for the CDR3: TGTGCCAGCAAGTACCAGCCGCAAGAGACCCAGTACTTC.

This clonotype appeared once. The V gene is TRBV7-2, the J gene TRBJ2-5, with 8 bases matching TRBD2. The CDR3 has 15 amino acids. Germline V gene sequence: CDR1 SGHTA, CDR2 FQGNSA. Unmatched junction bases numbered 16, after V lost 11 bases and J lost 5 bases. CDR3 sequence: CAVRRWGRGGETQYF. CDR3 nucleotides: TGTGCCGTCAGACGTTGGGGGCGCGGGGGGGAGACCCAGTACTTC. Supplemented by reference TRBV7-2 and TRBJ2-5, the full variable domain reads GAGVSQSPSNKVTEKGKDVELRCDPISGHTALYWYRQSLGQGLEFLIYFQGNSAPDKSGLPSDRFSAERTGGSVSTLTIQRTQQEDSAVYLCAVRRWGRGGETQYFGPGTRLLVL.

This clonotype has just a few counts. This chain joins TRBV6-1 and TRBJ2-7; the D gene is possibly TRBD1 (6 bases). In germline, CDR1 is MNHNS, CDR2 SASEGT. The CDR3 runs 14 residues. Trimming pared 5 bases from V and 2 bases from J, leaving 13 bases between. In DNA form, the CDR3 reads TGTGCCAGCAGTATCGGACAGTTGACCTACGAGCAGTACTTC. Translating it yields CASSIGQLTYEQYF.

This clonotype appeared a few times. The chain recombines TRBV12-3 or TRBV12-4 with TRBJ2-3; D is undetermined. Trimming took off 1 base at V and 2 bases at J, with 19 bases between the two ends. The CDR3 contains 18 residues. The CDR3 region has the DNA TGTGCCAGCAGTTTAGGCCCACTGGGTCAAACGACCACAGATACGCAGTATTTT. Translated: CASSLGPLGQTTTDTQYF.

This clonotype was seen many times. The chain is built from TRBV12-3 or TRBV12-4 and TRBJ1-3; a weak D match, TRBD1 (5 bases). V was clipped by 3 bases and J by 4 bases, with 10 bases between them. This CDR3 contains 14 residues. CDR3 nucleotide sequence: TGTGCCAGCAGTTTTCGGGGGGTCGGAAACACCATATATTTT. This sequence encodes CASSFRGVGNTIYF.

This clonotype was seen many times. The V and J genes are TRBV29-1 and TRBJ1-1, with D tentatively TRBD1 (6 bases). This CDR3 is built from 13 residues. Germline assignment: CDR1 SQVTM and CDR2 ANQGSEA. With 5 bases removed from V and 2 bases from J, the gap between germline ends came to 12 bases. CDR3 DNA: TGCAGCGTTAAACGGGACACCAACACTGAAGCTTTCTTT. This codes for CSVKRDTNTEAFF.